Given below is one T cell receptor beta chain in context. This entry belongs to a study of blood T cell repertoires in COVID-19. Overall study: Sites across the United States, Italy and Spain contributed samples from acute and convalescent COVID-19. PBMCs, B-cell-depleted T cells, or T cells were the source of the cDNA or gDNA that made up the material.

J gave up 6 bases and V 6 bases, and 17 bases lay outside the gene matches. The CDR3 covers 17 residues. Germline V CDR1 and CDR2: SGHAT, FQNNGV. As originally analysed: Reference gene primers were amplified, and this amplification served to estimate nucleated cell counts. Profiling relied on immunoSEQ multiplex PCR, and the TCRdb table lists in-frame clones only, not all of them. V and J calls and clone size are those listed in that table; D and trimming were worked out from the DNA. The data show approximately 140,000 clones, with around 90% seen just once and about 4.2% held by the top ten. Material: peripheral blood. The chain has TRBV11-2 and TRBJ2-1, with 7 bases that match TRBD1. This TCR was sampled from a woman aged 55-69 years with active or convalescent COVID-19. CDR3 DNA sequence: TGTGCCAGCAGTCAAGACGCAAGACAGGGAATCGGCAATGAGCAGTTCTTC. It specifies CASSQDARQGIGNEQFF.